These 18 T cell receptor beta chains share one sample of origin, sequenced in a study of control samples from healthy donors and cancer patients. Sequencing was performed with immunoSEQ multiplex PCR; in TCRdb, only in-frame clones are kept and a portion is missing. Among 150,000 to 200,000 clones listed, 80% to 95% were seen once. What was sequenced was blood. The receptors were sampled from a woman in her thirties or forties in good health.

The V call is TRBV28, the J call TRBJ1-5; D remains ambiguous. V was cut by 6 bases and J by 0 bases, with 3 bases left in between. This CDR3 spans 12 amino acids. The germline V gene encodes CDR1 MDHEN and CDR2 SYDVKM. This chain's CDR3 is CASRYSNQPQHF. In DNA form, the CDR3 reads TGTGCCAGCAGGTATAGCAATCAGCCCCAGCATTTT.

This rearrangement joins TRBV12-3 or TRBV12-4 to TRBJ2-7; D is unresolved. This CDR3 is built from 12 residues. The V gene lost 3 bases and the J gene lost 6 bases, with 9 bases spanning the gap. The chain's CDR3 is CASSFGPTEQYF. In DNA form, the CDR3 reads TGTGCCAGCAGTTTTGGCCCAACCGAGCAGTACTTC.

The genes are TRBV6-5 and TRBJ2-1, with a weak D call TRBD2 (5 bases). This CDR3 contains 15 residues. Trimming removed 5 bases from V and 9 bases from J, with 20 bases in between. The germline V gene has CDR1 MNHEY and CDR2 SVGAGI. In DNA form, the CDR3 reads TGTGCCAGCAGTCTTGTACCGGGGTCTCTGGGTGAGCAGTTCTTC. Its translation is CASSLVPGSLGEQFF.

This sequence joins TRBV6-5 and TRBJ1-2; 8 nucleotides agree with TRBD1. Germline V gene sequence: CDR1 MNHEY, CDR2 SVGAGI. This CDR3 contains 13 residues. J was trimmed by 7 bases and V by 10 bases; bases with no gene match: 11. The CDR3 region is CATLKQGASGYTF. CDR3 nucleotide sequence: TGTGCCACCCTGAAGCAGGGGGCTTCTGGCTACACCTTC.

The chain joins TRBV15 to TRBJ2-7; 10 bases line up with TRBD1. This CDR3 has 14 amino acids. Germline CDR1 is LNHNV and CDR2 is YYDKDF (reference sequence). The ends lost 5 bases at V and 3 bases at J; junction bases unmatched: 4. The DNA for the CDR3 is TGTGCCACCAGCCGGGGACAGGGGATCTACGAGCAGTACTTC. Its protein is CATSRGQGIYEQYF.

This clone turned up a few times. The V call is TRBV3-1 (or the pseudogene TRBV3-2), the J call TRBJ1-1; maybe TRBD1 (6 bases). The CDR3 is 14 amino acids. Germline assignment: CDR1 LGHDT and CDR2 YNNKEL (reference sequence). V dropped 4 bases and J dropped 10 bases, with 19 bases sitting between them. The CDR3 nucleotides are TGTGCCAGCAGCCCCCGCGGGGGGGCCCGGACAGCTTTCTTT. Translation gives CASSPRGGARTAFF.

This clone was observed a single time. The CDR3, as DNA: TGTGCCAGCAGGGCACTCGACACAGATACGCAGTATTTT. Translation gives CASRALDTDTQYF. The rearrangement uses TRBV2 and TRBJ2-3, with D unclear. With 6 bases removed from V and 2 bases from J, the gap between germline ends came to 9 bases. Looked up from germline, CDR1 is SNHLY and CDR2 is FYNNEI. The CDR3 length is 13 residues.

This clone was observed once. The gene calls are TRBV19 and TRBJ1-5; D is ambiguous. The length of the CDR3 is 15 residues. CDR1 and CDR2 from the germline V gene are LNHDA and SQIVND (reference sequence). The ends were cut back, 3 bases at V and 7 bases at J, with 16 bases in the middle. CDR3 amino acids: CASSMTGEDRQPQHF. As DNA, the CDR3 is TGTGCCAGTAGTATGACTGGGGAGGATCGGCAGCCCCAGCATTTT.

This clone has only one observation. This sequence joins TRBV6-5 and TRBJ2-7; D is ambiguous. The germline V and J ends were trimmed by 6 bases and 0 bases, with 15 bases remaining between them. The CDR3 length is 15 residues. The germline V gene encodes CDR1 MNHEY and CDR2 SVGAGI. In DNA, the CDR3 is TGTGCCAGCAGCCTCCCCCGGACGTACTCCTACGAGCAGTACTTC. Amino acid sequence: CASSLPRTYSYEQYF.

This chain joins TRBV12-3 or TRBV12-4 and TRBJ1-1; D gene uncertain. The CDR3 is 13 residues long. Trimming cost V 2 bases and J 6 bases, with 10 bases left between them. The CDR3 region has the DNA TGTGCCAGCAGTTTAACAGTAGAGGCTGAAGCTTTCTTT. It codes for CASSLTVEAEAFF.

The count of this clone is one. V gene TRBV9 combines with J gene TRBJ1-3, with TRBD1 identical over 8 bases. Trimming took 9 bases from V and 0 from J; bases not matched to a gene: 8. CDR3 length: 15 residues. Germline CDR1 reads SGDLS; CDR2 reads YYNGEE. CDR3 region: CATTGGPHSGNTIYF. CDR3 nucleotides: TGTGCCACCACAGGGGGACCCCACTCTGGAAACACCATATATTTT. Based on the CDR3 plus reference TRBV9 and TRBJ1-3, the full variable domain is DSGVTQTPKHLITATGQRVTLRCSPRSGDLSVYWYQQSLDQGLQFLIQYYNGEERAKGNILERFSAQQFPDLHSELNLSSLELGDSALYFCATTGGPHSGNTIYFGEGSWLTVV.

The genes are TRBV4-2 and TRBJ2-1; TRBD2 agrees at 10 bases. CDR1 and CDR2 (germline): LGHNA, YNFKEQ. This CDR3 region has 16 residues. Unmatched junction bases numbered 3, after V lost 4 bases and J lost 0 bases. The CDR3 loop is CASSRLAGGSYNEQFF. The CDR3 nucleotides read TGTGCCAGCAGCCGATTAGCGGGGGGCTCCTACAATGAGCAGTTCTTC.

The CDR3 spells CASSSRQGANYGYTF. DNA for the CDR3: TGTGCCAGCAGCTCCCGACAGGGGGCTAACTATGGCTACACCTTC. The chain links TRBV7-2 to TRBJ1-2; 9 bases are shared with TRBD1. V lost 4 bases to trimming and J lost 0 bases; unmatched junction nucleotides: 3. CDR3 length: 15 residues. The germline V gene has CDR1 SGHTA and CDR2 FQGNSA.

V usage is TRBV25-1 and J usage is TRBJ1-3; possibly TRBD1 for D (6 bases). Trimming took 4 bases from V and 3 from J, leaving 22 bases between them. Germline V gene sequence: CDR1 MGHDK, CDR2 SYGVNS. The CDR3 runs to 18 residues. The CDR3 bases are TGTGCCAGCAGTGTTACAGGGCCAGACGGTTGGAGTGGAAACACCATATATTTT. Encoded protein: CASSVTGPDGWSGNTIYF.

Worth noting for this clone: One end of the junction does not line up with germline, which may come from a read error. The chain combines TRBV7-6 with TRBJ1-2, with D perhaps TRBD1 (5 bases). This CDR3 contains 11 residues. CDR1 is SGHVS and CDR2 is FNYEAQ in the germline V gene. CDR3 nucleotide sequence: TGTGCCAGCAGCCACCCCGGATTACAGGACTTC. Amino acid sequence: CASSHPGLQDF.

V and J are TRBV28 and TRBJ1-2; 8 nucleotides match TRBD1. Germline CDR1 and CDR2: MDHEN and SYDVKM. The length of the CDR3 is 15 residues. V was pared by 4 bases and J by 3 bases, with 7 bases of the junction left unmatched. For the CDR3, the DNA is TGTGCCAGCAGTTCATGGACAGGGTGGGACTATGGCTACACCTTC. This translates into CASSSWTGWDYGYTF.

The chain combines TRBV25-1 with TRBJ2-2; 10 bases fit TRBD1. From germline, CDR1 is MGHDK and CDR2 SYGVNS. With 4 bases clipped from V and 5 bases from J, the junction kept 4 bases outside the gene matches. The CDR3 runs to 15 residues. CDR3 coding DNA: TGTGCCAGCAGTGCGGGGACAGGGGATACCGGGGAGCTGTTTTTT. As protein: CASSAGTGDTGELFF.

CDR3 bases: TGTGCCACCGCGTACGGGGGGGGAATCTTAAGTGGCTACACCTTC. Its translation is CATAYGGGILSGYTF. The chain is built from TRBV27 and TRBJ1-2; D might be TRBD1 (5 bases). The CDR3 extends over 15 amino acids. Germline CDR1 and CDR2: MNHEY and SMNVEV (reference sequence). Trimming took 10 bases from V and 7 from J, leaving 25 bases between them.